This TCR beta chain derives from a study of control samples from healthy donors and cancer patients. The data were produced by immunoSEQ multiplex PCR, yet TCRdb's version contains in-frame clones alone and is incomplete. The profile covers 150,000 to 200,000 clones, with under 96% appearing a single time and 0.85% to 1.3% taken by the ten largest. The germline V gene has CDR1 MNHEY and CDR2 SVGAGI. The length of the CDR3 is 16 residues. The germline V and J ends were trimmed by 0 bases and 7 bases, with 16 bases remaining between them. V gene TRBV6-5 combines with J gene TRBJ2-1; no clear D. The sample taken for sequencing was blood. This receptor was identified in a woman aged 25 to 39 in good health. This CDR3 is CASSYSRPPLGNEQFF. Here the CDR3 DNA reads TGTGCCAGCAGTTACTCCCGGCCCCCGCTGGGGAATGAGCAGTTCTTC.